This T cell receptor beta chain came from a study of cytomegalovirus exposure and HLA in healthy donors. Study results and limitations: Many donors shared some public TCRs, even though most TCR sequences were rare. Donors were assumed by presence/absence analyses to have roughly uniform sequencing depth. Immune exposure data for these donors was limited to CMV serostatus. In an earlier analysis, productive rearrangement rates for most beta V segments clustered near 87% or 30%.

Comment on this clone: Antigen unknown.

The PCR contained 60 Vbeta and 13 Jbeta primers. Using immunoSEQ multiplex PCR, the repertoire was profiled, and TCRdb retains in-frame clones only, with some absent. The table lists over 80,000 clones. Sequencing was performed on PBMCs. The sequence derives from a girl under 18 in good health and CMV-seropositive.

CDR3 bases: TGTGCCAGCAGCTTAGTAAATAATTCACCCCTCCACTTT. Translation gives CASSLVNNSPLHF. The chain links TRBV11-3 to TRBJ1-6; D is unresolved. Deletions cut 1 base from V and 5 bases from J, with 3 bases between. The germline gives CDR1 SGHNT, CDR2 YENEEA. There are 13 residues in the CDR3.